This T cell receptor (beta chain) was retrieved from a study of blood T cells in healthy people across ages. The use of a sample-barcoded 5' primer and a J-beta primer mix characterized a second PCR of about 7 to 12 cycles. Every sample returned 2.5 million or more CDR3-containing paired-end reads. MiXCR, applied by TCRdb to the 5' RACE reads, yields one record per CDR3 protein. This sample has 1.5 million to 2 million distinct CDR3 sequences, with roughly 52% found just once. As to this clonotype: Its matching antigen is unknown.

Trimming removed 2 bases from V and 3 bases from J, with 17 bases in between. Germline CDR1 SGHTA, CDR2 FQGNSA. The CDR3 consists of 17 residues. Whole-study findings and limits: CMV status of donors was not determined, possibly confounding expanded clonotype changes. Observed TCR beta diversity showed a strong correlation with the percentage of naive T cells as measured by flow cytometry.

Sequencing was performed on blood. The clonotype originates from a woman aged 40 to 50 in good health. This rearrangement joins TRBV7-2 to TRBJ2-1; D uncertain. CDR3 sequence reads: CASSLKIPASFYNEQFF. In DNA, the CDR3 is TGTGCCAGCAGCTTAAAGATCCCGGCCAGTTTCTACAATGAGCAGTTCTTC.